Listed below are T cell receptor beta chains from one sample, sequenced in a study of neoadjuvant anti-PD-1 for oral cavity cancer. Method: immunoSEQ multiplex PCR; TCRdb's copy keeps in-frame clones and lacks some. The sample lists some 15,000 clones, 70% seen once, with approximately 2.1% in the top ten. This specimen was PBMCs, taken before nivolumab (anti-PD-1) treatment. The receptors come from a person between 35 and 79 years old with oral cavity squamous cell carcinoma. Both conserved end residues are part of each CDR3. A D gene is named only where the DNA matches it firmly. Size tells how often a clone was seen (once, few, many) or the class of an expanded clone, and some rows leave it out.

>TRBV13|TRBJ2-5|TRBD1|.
CASSPGTGVRETQYF
TGTGCCAGCAGCCCTGGGACAGGGGTGAGAGAGACCCAGTACTTC
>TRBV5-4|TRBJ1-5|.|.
CASSLGAGINQPQHF
TGTGCCAGCAGCCTAGGGGCCGGAATCAATCAGCCCCAGCATTTT
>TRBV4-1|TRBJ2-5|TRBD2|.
CASSRQVKGAGLEETQYF
TGCGCCAGCAGCCGGCAGGTTAAGGGAGCGGGACTGGAAGAGACCCAGTACTTC
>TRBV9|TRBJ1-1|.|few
CASSAGDWMNTEAFF
TGTGCCAGCAGCGCGGGCGACTGGATGAACACTGAAGCTTTCTTT
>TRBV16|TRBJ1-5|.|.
CASSLERLPERDQPQHF
TGTGCCAGCAGCCTCGAGCGGCTCCCCGAGAGAGATCAGCCCCAGCATTTT
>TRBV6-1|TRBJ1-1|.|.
CASGETRNTEAFF
TGTGCCAGCGGGGAGACCAGGAACACTGAAGCTTTCTTT
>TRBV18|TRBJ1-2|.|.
CASSGQNYGYTF
TGTGCCAGCTCCGGACAAAACTATGGCTACACCTTC
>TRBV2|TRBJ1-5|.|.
CASSENLRGNQPQHF
TGTGCCAGCAGTGAAAACTTAAGGGGAAATCAGCCCCAGCATTTT
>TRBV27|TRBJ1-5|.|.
CASRFQQGSQPQHF
TGTGCCAGCAGATTCCAACAGGGAAGTCAGCCCCAGCATTTT
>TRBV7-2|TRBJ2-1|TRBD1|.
CASSTRDRGRNNEQFF
TGTGCCAGCAGCACCCGGGACAGGGGAAGGAACAATGAGCAGTTCTTC
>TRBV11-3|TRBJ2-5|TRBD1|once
CASSSGQEETQYF
TGTGCCAGCAGCTCAGGACAGGAAGAGACCCAGTACTTC
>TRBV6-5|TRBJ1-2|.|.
CASSRPGPLNYGYTF
TGTGCCAGCAGCCGCCCGGGCCCGCTTAACTATGGCTACACCTTC
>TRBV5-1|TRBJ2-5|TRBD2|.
CASSLAGLAGQLKETQYF
TGCGCCAGCAGCTTGGCCGGGCTAGCGGGACAGTTAAAAGAGACCCAGTACTTC
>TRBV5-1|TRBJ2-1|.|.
CASSSGPSSYNEQFF
TGCGCCAGCAGCTCCGGGCCCAGCTCCTACAATGAGCAGTTCTTC
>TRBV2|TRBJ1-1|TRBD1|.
CASSLTGNSEAFF
TGTGCCAGCAGTTTGACAGGGAACTCTGAAGCTTTCTTT
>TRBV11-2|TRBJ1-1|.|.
CASSWNPNTEAFF
TGTGCCAGCAGCTGGAATCCGAACACTGAAGCTTTCTTT
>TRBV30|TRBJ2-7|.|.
CAWSVGGANEQYF
TGTGCCTGGAGTGTCGGGGGAGCCAACGAGCAGTACTTC
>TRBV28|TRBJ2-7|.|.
CASSPPATYEQYF
TGTGCCAGCAGTCCCCCCGCAACCTACGAGCAGTACTTC
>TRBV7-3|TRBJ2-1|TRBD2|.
CASSVAGGPNEQFF
TGTGCCAGCAGCGTAGCGGGAGGGCCCAATGAGCAGTTCTTC
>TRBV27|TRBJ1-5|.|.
CASSPSGLGSNQPQHF
TGTGCCAGCAGTCCCTCGGGGTTAGGTAGCAATCAGCCCCAGCATTTT